The rows below give T cell receptor beta chains drawn from one sample of a study of naive and memory T cell subsets. MiXCR, run by TCRdb on the 5' RACE reads, gives a single entry per CDR3 protein. Altogether over 45,000 distinct CDR3 sequences are present, 6.5% to 8.5% being singletons, with the ten largest covering just over 9.5%. These receptors came from a female donor in good health. CDR3s include the opening cysteine and the closing phenylalanine or tryptophan. Fields, in order: J gene, CDR3 length, D gene, clone size, V gene, CDR3 DNA, CDR3 protein. The D gene is left open where the match is weak. For some rows the clone size is stated as once, few or many, or as a class when expanded; others skip it.

>TRBJ2-3|12|NA|NA|TRBV5-1
TGCGCCAGCAGTTCTCCTACAGATACGCAGTATTTT
CASSSPTDTQYF
>TRBJ2-7|12|TRBD1|few|TRBV9
TGTGCCAGCAGCCCCGCAGGGGGCTGGCTGTACTTC
CASSPAGGWLYF
>TRBJ2-7|14|NA|few|TRBV14
TGTGCCAGCAGCCAACACTTTAACGAGGACGAGCAGTACTTC
CASSQHFNEDEQYF
>TRBJ1-1|15|NA|NA|TRBV4-1
TGCGCCAGCAGCCAAGTGGGGGGCGCTGACACTGAAGCTTTCTTT
CASSQVGGADTEAFF
>TRBJ2-7|15|TRBD1|few|TRBV28
TGTGCCAGCAGGGACGGGACAGGGGGCGCGTACGAGCAGTACTTC
CASRDGTGGAYEQYF
>TRBJ1-1|12|NA|many|TRBV20-1
TGCAGTGCTAGAGATATGAACACTGAAGCTTTCTTT
CSARDMNTEAFF
>TRBJ2-1|15|NA|NA|TRBV27
TGTGCCAGCCGAGTCCCAGGGGAAGGCGTAAATGAGCAGTTCTTC
CASRVPGEGVNEQFF
>TRBJ1-1|14|TRBD1|NA|TRBV5-1
TGCGCCAGCAGCAGAAACAGGGGGAGGACTGAAGCTTTCTTT
CASSRNRGRTEAFF
>TRBJ1-6|17|NA|many|TRBV2
TGTGCCAGCAGTGACGTCAACCGGGGCGGTTATAATTCACCCCTCCACTTT
CASSDVNRGGYNSPLHF
>TRBJ2-5|13|NA|NA|TRBV5-4
TGTGCCAGCAGCTTGGGCACCACAGAGACCCAGTACTTC
CASSLGTTETQYF
>TRBJ1-1|16|NA|few|TRBV18
TGTGCCAGCTCAGAAACATCCGTCCTTCAAGGCACTGAAGCTTTCTTT
CASSETSVLQGTEAFF
>TRBJ1-1|11|NA|many|TRBV12-3/TRBV12-4
TGTGCCAGCAGTTTTAGTTTCGAAGCTTTCTTT
CASSFSFEAFF
>TRBJ1-1|13|NA|NA|TRBV12-3/TRBV12-4
TGTGCCAGCAGCTTATTGGGGGACACTGAAGCTTTCTTT
CASSLLGDTEAFF
>TRBJ2-4|14|NA|few|TRBV5-8
TGTGCCAGCAGGCTCCGGGGTAGTATAAACATTCAGTACTTC
CASRLRGSINIQYF
>TRBJ2-1|15|NA|NA|TRBV7-8
TGTGCCAGCGCCCCGGGCTTGAGCTCCTACAATGAGCAGTTCTTC
CASAPGLSSYNEQFF
>TRBJ2-1|15|TRBD2|many|TRBV10-3
TGTGCCATCAGTGGAGGGACTAGCCCTTACAATGAGCAGTTCTTC
CAISGGTSPYNEQFF
>TRBJ2-1|14|NA|NA|TRBV5-1
TGCGCCAGCAGCTTGGTGGGGGGGCCGCGTGAGCAGTTCTTC
CASSLVGGPREQFF